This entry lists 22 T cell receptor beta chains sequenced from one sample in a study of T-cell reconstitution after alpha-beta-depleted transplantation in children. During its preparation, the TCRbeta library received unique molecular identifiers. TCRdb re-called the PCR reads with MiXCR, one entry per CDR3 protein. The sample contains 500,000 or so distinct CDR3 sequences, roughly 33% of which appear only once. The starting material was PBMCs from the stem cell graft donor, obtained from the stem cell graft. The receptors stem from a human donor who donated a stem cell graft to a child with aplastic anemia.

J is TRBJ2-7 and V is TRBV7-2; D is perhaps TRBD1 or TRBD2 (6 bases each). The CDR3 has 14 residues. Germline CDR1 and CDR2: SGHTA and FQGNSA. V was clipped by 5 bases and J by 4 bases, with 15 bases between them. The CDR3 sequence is CASSQRVGGYEQYV. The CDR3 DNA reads TGTGCCAGCAGCCAGCGTGTAGGGGGGTACGAGCAGTACGTC.

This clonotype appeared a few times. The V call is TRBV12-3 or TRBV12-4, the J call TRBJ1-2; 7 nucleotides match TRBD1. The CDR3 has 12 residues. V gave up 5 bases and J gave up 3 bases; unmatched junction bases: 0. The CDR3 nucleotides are TGTGCCAGCAGTACAGGGGACTATGGCTACACCTTC. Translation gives CASSTGDYGYTF.

CDR3 loop: CASSASGEQKTQYF. CDR3 coding DNA: TGTGCCAGCAGTGCGAGCGGAGAGCAAAAGACCCAGTACTTC. The chain employs TRBV6-1 and TRBJ2-5; maybe TRBD2 (5 bases). V lost 4 bases, J lost 6 bases, and 15 bases lay in between. CDR3 size: 14 residues. Germline values: CDR1 MNHNS, CDR2 SASEGT.

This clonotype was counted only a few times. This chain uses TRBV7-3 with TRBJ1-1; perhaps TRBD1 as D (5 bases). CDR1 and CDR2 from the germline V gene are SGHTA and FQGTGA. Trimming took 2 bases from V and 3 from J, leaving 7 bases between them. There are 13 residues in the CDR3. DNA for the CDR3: TGTGCCAGCAGCTTATCCAGGGACACTGAAGCTTTCTTT. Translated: CASSLSRDTEAFF.

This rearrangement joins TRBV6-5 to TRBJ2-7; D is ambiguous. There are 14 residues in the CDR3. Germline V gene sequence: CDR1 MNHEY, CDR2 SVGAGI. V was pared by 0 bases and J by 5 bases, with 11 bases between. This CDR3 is CASSYSGYAHEQYV. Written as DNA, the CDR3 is TGTGCCAGCAGTTACTCGGGATACGCCCACGAGCAGTACGTC.

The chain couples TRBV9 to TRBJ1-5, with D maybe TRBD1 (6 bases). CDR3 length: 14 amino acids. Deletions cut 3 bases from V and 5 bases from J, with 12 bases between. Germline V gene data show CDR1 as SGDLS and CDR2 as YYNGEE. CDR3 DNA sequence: TGTGCCAGCAGCGCCGACAGGTGGGATCAGCCCCAGCATTTT. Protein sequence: CASSADRWDQPQHF.

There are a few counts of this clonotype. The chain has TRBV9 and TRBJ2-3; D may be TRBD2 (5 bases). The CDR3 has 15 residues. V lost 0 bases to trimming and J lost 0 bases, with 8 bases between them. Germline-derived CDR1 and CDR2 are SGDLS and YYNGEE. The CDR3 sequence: CASSVERSSTDTQYF. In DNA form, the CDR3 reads TGTGCCAGCAGCGTAGAGCGGAGTAGCACAGATACGCAGTATTTT.

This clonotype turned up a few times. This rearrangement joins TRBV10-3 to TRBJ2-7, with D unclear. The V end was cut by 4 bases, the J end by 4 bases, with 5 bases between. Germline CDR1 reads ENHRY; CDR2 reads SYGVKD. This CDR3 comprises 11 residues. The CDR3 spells CAISGGYEQYV. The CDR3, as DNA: TGTGCCATCAGTGGGGGTTACGAGCAGTACGTC.

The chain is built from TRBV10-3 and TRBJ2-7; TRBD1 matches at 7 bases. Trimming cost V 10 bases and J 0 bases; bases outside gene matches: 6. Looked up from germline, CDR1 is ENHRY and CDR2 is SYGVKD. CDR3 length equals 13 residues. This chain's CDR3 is CATQGDRSYEQYV. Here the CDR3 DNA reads TGTGCCACCCAGGGGGACCGCTCCTACGAGCAGTACGTC.

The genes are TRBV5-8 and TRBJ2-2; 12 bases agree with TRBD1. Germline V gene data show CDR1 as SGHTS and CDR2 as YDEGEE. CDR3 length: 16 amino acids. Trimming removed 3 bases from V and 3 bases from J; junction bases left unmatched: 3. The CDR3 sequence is CASSSGTGGYTGELFF. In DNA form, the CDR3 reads TGTGCCAGCAGCTCCGGGACAGGGGGCTACACCGGGGAGCTGTTTTTT.

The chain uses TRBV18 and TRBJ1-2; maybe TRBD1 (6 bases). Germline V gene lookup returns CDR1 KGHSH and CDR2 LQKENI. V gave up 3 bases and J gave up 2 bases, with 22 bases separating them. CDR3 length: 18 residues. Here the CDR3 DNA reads TGTGCCAGCTCACCTCAGTCTGGGTCCAACAGGGCCAACTATGGCTACACCTTC. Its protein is CASSPQSGSNRANYGYTF.

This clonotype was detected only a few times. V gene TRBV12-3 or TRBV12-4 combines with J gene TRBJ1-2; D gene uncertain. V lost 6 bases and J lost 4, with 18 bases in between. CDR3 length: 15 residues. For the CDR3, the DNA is TGTGCCAGCAGACCCTCCCAGCCAGGCCTCTATGGCTACACCTTC. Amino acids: CASRPSQPGLYGYTF.

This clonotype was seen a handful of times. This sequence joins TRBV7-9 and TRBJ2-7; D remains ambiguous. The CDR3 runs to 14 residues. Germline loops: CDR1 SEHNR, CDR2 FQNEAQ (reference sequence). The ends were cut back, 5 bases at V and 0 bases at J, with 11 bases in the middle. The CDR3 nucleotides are TGTGCCAGCAGCCCGGACGTGAGCTCCTACGAGCAGTACTTC. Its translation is CASSPDVSSYEQYF.

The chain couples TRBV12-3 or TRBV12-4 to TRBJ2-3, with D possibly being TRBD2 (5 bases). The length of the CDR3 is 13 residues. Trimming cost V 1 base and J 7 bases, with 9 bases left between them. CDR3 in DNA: TGTGCCAGCAGTTTAGGAAGAGGGAATACGCAGTATTTT. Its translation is CASSLGRGNTQYF.

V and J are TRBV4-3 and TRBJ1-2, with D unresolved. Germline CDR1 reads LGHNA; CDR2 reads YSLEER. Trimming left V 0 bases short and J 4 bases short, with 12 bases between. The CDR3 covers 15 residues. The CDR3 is CASSQDTGFRYGYTF. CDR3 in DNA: TGCGCCAGCAGCCAAGACACGGGGTTTCGCTATGGCTACACCTTC.

The CDR3 loop is CATSDFPGGEDEQFF. The DNA for the CDR3 is TGTGCCACCAGTGATTTCCCAGGGGGAGAAGATGAGCAGTTCTTC. The chain employs TRBV24-1 and TRBJ2-1; 7 nucleotides agree with TRBD1. The CDR3 consists of 15 residues. V was pared by 1 base and J by 8 bases, with 7 bases of the junction left unmatched. CDR1 is KGHDR and CDR2 is SFDVKD in the germline V gene.

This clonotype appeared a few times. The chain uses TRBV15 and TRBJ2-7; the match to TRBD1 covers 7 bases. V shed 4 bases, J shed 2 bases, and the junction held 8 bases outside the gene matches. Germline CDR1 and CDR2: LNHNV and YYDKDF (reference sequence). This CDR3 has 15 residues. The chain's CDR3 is CATSKSPTGTYEQYF. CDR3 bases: TGTGCCACCAGCAAAAGCCCGACAGGGACCTACGAGCAGTACTTC.

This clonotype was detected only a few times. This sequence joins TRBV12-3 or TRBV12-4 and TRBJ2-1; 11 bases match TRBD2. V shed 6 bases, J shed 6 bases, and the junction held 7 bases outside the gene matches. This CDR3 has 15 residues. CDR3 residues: CASRAGLAELNEQFF. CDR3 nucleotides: TGTGCCAGCAGGGCGGGACTAGCGGAACTCAATGAGCAGTTCTTC.

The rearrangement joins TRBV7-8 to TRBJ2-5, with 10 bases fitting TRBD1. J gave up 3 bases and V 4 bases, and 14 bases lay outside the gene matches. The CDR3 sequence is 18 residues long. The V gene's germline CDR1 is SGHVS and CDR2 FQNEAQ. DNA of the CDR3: TGTGCCAGCAGCTCGACAAGGTTGGGGGACAGGGGAAAAGAGACCCAGTACTTC. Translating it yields CASSSTRLGDRGKETQYF.

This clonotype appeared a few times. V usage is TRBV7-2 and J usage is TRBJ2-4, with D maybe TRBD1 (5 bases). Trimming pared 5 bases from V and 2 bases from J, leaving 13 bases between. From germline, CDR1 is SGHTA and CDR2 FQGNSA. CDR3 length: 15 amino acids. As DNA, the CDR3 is TGTGCCAGCAGCCCAAGGCAGGGAACCAAAAACATTCAGTACTTC. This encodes CASSPRQGTKNIQYF. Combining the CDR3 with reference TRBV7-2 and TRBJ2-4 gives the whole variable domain GAGVSQSPSNKVTEKGKDVELRCDPISGHTALYWYRQSLGQGLEFLIYFQGNSAPDKSGLPSDRFSAERTGGSVSTLTIQRTQQEDSAVYLCASSPRQGTKNIQYFGAGTRLSVL.

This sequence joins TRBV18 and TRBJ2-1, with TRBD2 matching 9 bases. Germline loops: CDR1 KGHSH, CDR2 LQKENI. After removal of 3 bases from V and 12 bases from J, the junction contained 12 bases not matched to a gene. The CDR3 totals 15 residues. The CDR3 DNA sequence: TGTGCCAGCTCACCGAACAGCGGGAGGCCCGCCGGGCAGTTCTTC. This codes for CASSPNSGRPAGQFF.

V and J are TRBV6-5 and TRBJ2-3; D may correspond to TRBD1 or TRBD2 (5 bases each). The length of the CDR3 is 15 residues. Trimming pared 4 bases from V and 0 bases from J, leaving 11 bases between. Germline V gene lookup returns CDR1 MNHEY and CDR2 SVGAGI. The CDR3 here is CASSWNGGSTDTQYF. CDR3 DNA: TGTGCCAGCAGTTGGAATGGGGGTAGCACAGATACGCAGTATTTT.